What follows describes a single T cell receptor beta chain. What the recovered Cohort 3 donors had was two negative PCRs, clearance, or symptom resolution. The sample comes from a study of blood T cell repertoires in COVID-19. The V gene lost 3 bases and the J gene lost 3 bases, with 14 bases spanning the gap. This CDR3 contains 15 residues. In germline, CDR1 is DFQATT, CDR2 SNEGSKA (reference sequence). Profiled with immunoSEQ multiplex PCR; TCRdb holds only in-frame clones, not every one. Among about 350,000 clones listed, around 87% were seen once. This chain links TRBV20-1 with TRBJ1-4; the D is unclear. This clonotype was obtained from a woman aged 30 to 39 who had recovered from COVID-19. The specimen was PBMCs or T cells enriched from blood (not recorded which). The CDR3 protein is CSASRTRGSNEKLFF. CDR3 nucleotides: TGCAGTGCTAGTCGAACCCGAGGGTCTAATGAAAAACTGTTTTTT.